One sample yielded the 23 T cell receptor beta chains listed below, sequenced in a study of shared clonotypes between healthy human individuals. Some clones are missing from TCRdb's copy, which holds only in-frame ones; the method was immunoSEQ multiplex PCR. Of 600,000 to 700,000 clones in the sample, 55% to 85% are singletons; the top ten hold roughly 1.9%. The sequenced sample consisted of memory CD4+ T cells sorted from blood. Subset specified: CD45RA-negative fraction. Receptors were obtained from a woman aged 25 to 39 in good health.

The chain is built from TRBV7-8 and TRBJ2-2; weak D call: TRBD2 (5 bases). This CDR3 is built from 16 residues. The germline V and J ends were trimmed by 1 base and 11 bases, with 20 bases remaining between them. The V gene's germline CDR1 is SGHVS and CDR2 FQNEAQ. Written as DNA, the CDR3 is TGTGCCAGCAGCTTAGGTGGCGCGGGTACCCTCGGAGAGCTGTTTTTT. This sequence encodes CASSLGGAGTLGELFF.

The chain combines TRBV27 with TRBJ1-4; TRBD1 matches at 7 bases. The CDR3 sequence is 16 residues long. V lost 4 bases to trimming and J lost 7 bases; unmatched junction nucleotides: 12. Germline CDR1 is MNHEY and CDR2 is SMNVEV (reference sequence). The CDR3 loop is CASSSDSTGTGEKLFF. In nucleotides, the CDR3 is TGTGCCAGCAGTTCGGACTCGACAGGGACGGGTGAAAAACTGTTTTTT.

The rearrangement joins TRBV29-1 to TRBJ2-7, with 10 bases that match TRBD2. CDR3 length: 18 residues. CDR1 is SQVTM, CDR2 ANQGSEA, per germline. The J segment lost 4 bases and the V segment lost 5 bases, leaving 20 bases of the junction unmatched. The CDR3 bases are TGCAGCGTTTCGAGACCGGGACTAGCGACCCTTGACCGATACGAGCAGTACTTC. It codes for CSVSRPGLATLDRYEQYF.

The chain carries TRBV2 and TRBJ1-2; D unclear. The CDR3 length is 12 residues. Trimming took off 5 bases at V and 0 bases at J, with 4 bases between the two ends. CDR1 and CDR2 (germline): SNHLY, FYNNEI. The CDR3 DNA reads as TGTGCCAGCAGTCGGGCTAACTATGGCTACACCTTC. Its protein product is CASSRANYGYTF.

The CDR3 sequence is CASSPPVDNEQFF. As DNA, the CDR3 is TGCGCCAGCAGCCCCCCAGTTGACAATGAGCAGTTCTTC. The chain couples TRBV4-1 to TRBJ2-1; D remains ambiguous. The germline CDR1 and CDR2 sequences are MGHRA and YSYEKL. The CDR3 extends over 13 amino acids. V was pared by 4 bases and J by 5 bases, with 9 bases between.

The chain links TRBV6-4 to TRBJ2-1; D may be TRBD2 (6 bases). V lost 3 bases and J lost 0, with 9 bases in between. This CDR3 comprises 15 residues. The germline gives CDR1 MRHNA, CDR2 SNTAGT. CDR3 sequence (DNA): TGTGCCAGCAGTGAAACTAGCAGCTCCTACAATGAGCAGTTCTTC. This codes for CASSETSSSYNEQFF.

This sequence joins TRBV2 and TRBJ2-7; maybe TRBD1 (5 bases). The CDR3 has 14 residues. Germline assignment: CDR1 SNHLY and CDR2 FYNNEI. The V end was cut by 4 bases, the J end by 2 bases, with 12 bases between. Written as DNA, the CDR3 is TGTGCCAGCAGTGTCCAGCAGGGCGCCTACGAGCAGTACTTC. Translating gives CASSVQQGAYEQYF.

The genes are TRBV5-4 and TRBJ2-7, with D maybe TRBD2 (5 bases). Germline V lookup: CDR1 SGHNT, CDR2 YYREEE (reference sequence). V lost 4 bases to trimming and J lost 0 bases, with 8 bases between them. This CDR3 comprises 13 residues. The chain's CDR3 is CASSPGSSYEQYF. DNA for the CDR3: TGTGCCAGCAGCCCGGGATCCTCCTACGAGCAGTACTTC.

J is TRBJ1-4 and V is TRBV4-1, with a possible D match to TRBD1 (6 bases). The V end was cut by 2 bases, the J end by 8 bases, with 12 bases between. The germline V gene has CDR1 MGHRA and CDR2 YSYEKL. There are 14 residues in the CDR3. CDR3 protein: CASSQRGVAEKLFF. CDR3 nucleotide sequence: TGCGCCAGCAGCCAAAGGGGGGTTGCCGAAAAACTGTTTTTT.

The rearrangement uses TRBV14 and TRBJ2-2; TRBD1 agrees at 8 bases. V lost 3 bases, J lost 7 bases, and 10 bases stayed unmatched. Germline values: CDR1 SGHDN, CDR2 FVKESK. CDR3 length: 16 residues. The CDR3 nucleotides are TGTGCCAGCAGCCAGATTTCCCCAGGGGGCGGCGGGGAGCTGTTTTTT. It yields the protein CASSQISPGGGGELFF.

The chain couples TRBV29-1 to TRBJ1-1; TRBD1 is a possible D gene (5 bases). The CDR3 totals 14 residues. V lost 0 bases to trimming and J lost 8 bases, with 16 bases between them. Germline assignment: CDR1 SQVTM and CDR2 ANQGSEA. CDR3: CSVEETIGQGEAFF. DNA for the CDR3: TGCAGCGTTGAAGAAACCATTGGGCAGGGAGAAGCTTTCTTT.

The chain carries TRBV6-5 and TRBJ1-2, with TRBD1 matching over 8 bases. After removal of 6 bases from V and 5 bases from J, the junction contained 8 bases not matched to a gene. Germline CDR1 and CDR2: MNHEY and SVGAGI. The length of the CDR3 is 14 residues. The CDR3 DNA reads as TGTGCCAGCAGGGGACAGGCACTGGGATATGGCTACACCTTC. It is translated as CASRGQALGYGYTF.

In its sample, this clone was seen a few times. CDR3 nucleotide sequence: TGTGCCAGCAGCTTGATGGGGGCTTCTAGTGGCTACACCTTC. It encodes CASSLMGASSGYTF. The chain carries TRBV7-9 and TRBJ1-2, with D perhaps TRBD1 (6 bases). With 3 bases removed from V and 7 bases from J, the gap between germline ends came to 15 bases. The CDR3 is 14 amino acids. Germline V CDR1 and CDR2: SEHNR, FQNEAQ (reference sequence).

This clone has a single count. Different DNA sequences within this sample yield the same CDR3. The chain uses TRBV5-4 and TRBJ1-2; maybe TRBD1 (6 bases). CDR1 SGHNT and CDR2 YYREEE come from the germline V gene (reference sequence). V gave up 5 bases and J gave up 2 bases, with 10 bases separating them. CDR3 length: 13 residues. DNA for the CDR3: TGTGCCAGCAGTCCAACAGGGAACTATGGCTACACCTTC. Encoded protein: CASSPTGNYGYTF.

The rearrangement joins TRBV6-5 to TRBJ1-1, with D perhaps matching TRBD1 (5 bases). Trimming removed 4 bases at V and 8 bases at J, with 14 bases between. Germline loops: CDR1 MNHEY, CDR2 SVGAGI. This CDR3 has 13 amino acids. The chain's CDR3 is CASSLTSRGEAFF. As DNA, the CDR3 is TGTGCCAGCAGTTTAACCTCCCGGGGGGAAGCTTTCTTT.

The chain is built from TRBV30 and TRBJ2-7; possible D gene TRBD2, 5 bases. The ends were cut back, 2 bases at V and 6 bases at J, with 23 bases in the middle. This CDR3 has 16 amino acids. Germline V CDR1 and CDR2: GTSNPN, SVGIG (reference sequence). The CDR3 reads CAWSPVGTRSTSEQYF. The CDR3 nucleotides read TGTGCCTGGAGTCCCGTAGGAACTAGATCCACCTCCGAGCAGTACTTC.

This clone was detected only once. The chain combines TRBV19 with TRBJ1-5; TRBD1 might be the D (6 bases). Germline lookup yields CDR1 LNHDA and CDR2 SQIVND (reference sequence). The CDR3 consists of 14 residues. Trimming shortened V by 7 bases and J by 2 bases, and 12 bases separated the two germline ends. CDR3 bases: TGTGCCAGTAAGTCGGGGGCAGGCAATCAGCCCCAGCATTTT. Translating it yields CASKSGAGNQPQHF.

The V and J genes are TRBV9 and TRBJ2-7; 8 nucleotides align to TRBD1. CDR1 is SGDLS and CDR2 is YYNGEE in the germline V gene. The CDR3 loop spans 13 amino acids. Unmatched junction bases numbered 1, after V lost 3 bases and J lost 2 bases. DNA of the CDR3: TGTGCCAGCAGCGCGACAGGGGCCTACGAGCAGTACTTC. This gives the protein CASSATGAYEQYF.

Remarks on this clone: At the DNA level, this CDR3 is encoded by other sequences in the same sample as well. This chain joins TRBV18 and TRBJ1-2; D perhaps matches TRBD1 (5 bases). The CDR3 contains 14 residues. The V end lost 2 bases, the J end lost 0 bases, and 7 bases lay between the germline ends. The germline gives CDR1 KGHSH, CDR2 LQKENI. CDR3 amino acids: CASSPDSTNYGYTF. The CDR3 region has the DNA TGTGCCAGCTCACCAGACAGCACTAACTATGGCTACACCTTC.

This chain links TRBV6-1 with TRBJ1-2; possibly TRBD1 for D (5 bases). The V end was cut by 3 bases, the J end by 6 bases, with 14 bases between. The CDR3 spans 14 residues. Germline CDR1 and CDR2: MNHNS and SASEGT. In DNA form, the CDR3 reads TGTGCCAGCAGTGATCGGCTGAGGGGTAATGGCTACACCTTC. It encodes CASSDRLRGNGYTF.

Points on this clone: In the same sample, other DNA sequences code for this CDR3. The V call is TRBV4-1, the J call TRBJ2-3; D is undetermined. Trimming took off 0 bases at V and 2 bases at J, with 6 bases between the two ends. The CDR3 length is 14 residues. Germline V lookup: CDR1 MGHRA, CDR2 YSYEKL. The CDR3 protein is CASSQDRSTDTQYF. Written as DNA, the CDR3 is TGCGCCAGCAGCCAAGATAGGTCCACAGATACGCAGTATTTT.

This clone was detected only once. Additional DNA sequences in this sample encode the identical CDR3. This rearrangement joins TRBV6-6 to TRBJ2-7; TRBD1 aligns across 7 bases. CDR1 and CDR2 from the germline V gene are MNHNY and SVGAGI (reference sequence). V was clipped by 6 bases and J by 2 bases; unmatched bases: 7. The CDR3 covers 14 residues. This chain's CDR3 is CASSSGTVTYEQYF. The DNA of the CDR3 is TGTGCCAGCAGCTCCGGGACAGTGACCTACGAGCAGTACTTC.

This sequence joins TRBV7-2 and TRBJ2-4; a possible D gene is TRBD1 (5 bases). The CDR3 covers 15 residues. Looked up from germline, CDR1 is SGHTA and CDR2 is FQGNSA. Trimming cost V 5 bases and J 0 bases, with 11 bases left between them. The CDR3 DNA follows: TGTGCCAGCAGCAAGACAGTTCTAGCCAAAAACATTCAGTACTTC. As protein: CASSKTVLAKNIQYF.